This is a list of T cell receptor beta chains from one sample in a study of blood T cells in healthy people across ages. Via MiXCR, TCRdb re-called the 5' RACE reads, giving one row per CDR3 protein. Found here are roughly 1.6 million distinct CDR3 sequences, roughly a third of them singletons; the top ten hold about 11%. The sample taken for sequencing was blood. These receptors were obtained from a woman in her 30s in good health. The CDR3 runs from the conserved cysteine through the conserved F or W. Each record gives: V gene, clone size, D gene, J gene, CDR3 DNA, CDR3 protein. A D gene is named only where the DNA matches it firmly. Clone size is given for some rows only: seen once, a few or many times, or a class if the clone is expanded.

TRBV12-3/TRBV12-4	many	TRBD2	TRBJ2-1	TGTGCCAGCAGTCTTAGCGGGGGGGCCGGTGAGCAGTTCTTC	CASSLSGGAGEQFF
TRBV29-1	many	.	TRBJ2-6	TGCAGCGTTGAAGATATGTGGGCTGGGGCCAACGTCCTGACTTTC	CSVEDMWAGANVLTF
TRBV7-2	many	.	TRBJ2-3	TGTGCCAGCAGCTTAACTCCCATTAAGTCGGCGCAGTATTTT	CASSLTPIKSAQYF
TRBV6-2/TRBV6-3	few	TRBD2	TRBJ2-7	TGTGCCAGCTATGCTAGCGGCTCCTACGAGCAGTACTTC	CASYASGSYEQYF
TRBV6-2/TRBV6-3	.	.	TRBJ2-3	TGTGCCAGCAGTTACTCGGCCCCCGGGGCTTGGTCAGATACGCAGTATTTT	CASSYSAPGAWSDTQYF
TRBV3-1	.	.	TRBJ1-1	TGTGCCAGCAGCCAAGATAGAGATGAAGCTTTCTTT	CASSQDRDEAFF
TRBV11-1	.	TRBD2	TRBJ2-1	TGTGCCAGCAGCTTAGGAAACCTAGCGGGAGGGCCGAATGAGCAGTTCTTC	CASSLGNLAGGPNEQFF
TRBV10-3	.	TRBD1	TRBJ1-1	TGTGCCATCAGGATGACAGGGGAAAGCACTGAAGCTTTCTTT	CAIRMTGESTEAFF
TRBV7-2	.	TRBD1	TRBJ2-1	TGTGCCAGCAGCCGGACAGGGGTGGCCTACAATGAGCAGTTCTTC	CASSRTGVAYNEQFF
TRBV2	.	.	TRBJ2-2	TGTGCCAGCAGTGGACTAGTTGTGGAGAGCACCGGGGAGCTGTTTTTT	CASSGLVVESTGELFF
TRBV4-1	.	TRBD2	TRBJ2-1	TGCGCCAGCAGCCCCCGGAAGGGCGGGAGGGAGACCTACAATGAGCAGTTCTTC	CASSPRKGGRETYNEQFF
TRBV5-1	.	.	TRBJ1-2	TGCGCCAGCAGCTTGGAGCTCGGTGCTTCGCCCACTAACTATGACTACACCTTC	CASSLELGASPTNYDYTF
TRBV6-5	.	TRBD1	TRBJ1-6	TGTGCCAGCAGACTGACAGGGGTTGGCTCACCCCTCCACTTT	CASRLTGVGSPLHF
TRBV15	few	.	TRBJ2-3	TGTGCCACCAGCGCAAACACAGATACGCAGTATTTT	CATSANTDTQYF
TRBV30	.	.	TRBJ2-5	TGTGCCTGGAGTTCAGGGTGGGGAGAGACCCAGTACTTC	CAWSSGWGETQYF
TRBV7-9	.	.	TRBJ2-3	TGTGCCAGCAGCAAGTCCCCTAGGGCGGATACGCAGTATTTT	CASSKSPRADTQYF
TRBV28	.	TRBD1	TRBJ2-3	TGTGCCAGCCAAGGGGGCCCGGATAGCACAGATACGCAGTATTTT	CASQGGPDSTDTQYF
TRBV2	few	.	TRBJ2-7	TGTGCCAGCAGTGAACAGGGGCGAGCTTCGGGGCAGTACTTC	CASSEQGRASGQYF
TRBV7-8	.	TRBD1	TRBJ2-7	TGTGCCAGCAGCGGGCCGGGACAGCACTCCTACGAGCAGTACTTC	CASSGPGQHSYEQYF
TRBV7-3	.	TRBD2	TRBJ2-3	TGTGCCACATCAATAGCGGGGGGGGGTACAGATACGCAGTATTTT	CATSIAGGGTDTQYF
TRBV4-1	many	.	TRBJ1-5	TGCGCCAGCAGCCTAGAGGGAGCTCAGCCCCAGCATTTT	CASSLEGAQPQHF
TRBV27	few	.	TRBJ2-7	TGTGCCAGCAGTCGGCAGGGCCACGAGCAGTACTTC	CASSRQGHEQYF